These T cell receptor beta chains were read from a single sample in a study of blood T cell repertoires in COVID-19. Libraries were prepared by immunoSEQ multiplex PCR; TCRdb keeps only in-frame clonotypes and omits some of them. This sample has 130,000 to 150,000 clones, with almost 80% found just once. Sequenced input: peripheral blood. The origin of the receptors is a man aged 50 to 60 with active or convalescent COVID-19. Each CDR3 is given with its conserved first and last residue. The D gene is left open where the match is weak. The size field is filled for only some rows; it gives once, few, many or a size class.

CDR3 protein: CASSIPAGATDTQYF
CDR3 DNA: TGTGCCAGTAGTATACCAGCGGGAGCCACAGATACGCAGTATTTT
J gene: TRBJ2-3
V gene: TRBV19
clone size: -
D gene: TRBD2

CDR3 protein: CASSLDRTNTGELFF
CDR3 DNA: TGTGCCAGCAGCCTAGACAGGACGAACACCGGGGAGCTGTTTTTT
J gene: TRBJ2-2
V gene: TRBV7-9
clone size: -
D gene: -

CDR3 protein: CASSPGTGTYNEQFF
CDR3 DNA: TGTGCCAGTAGTCCAGGGACAGGGACCTACAATGAGCAGTTCTTC
J gene: TRBJ2-1
V gene: TRBV19
clone size: -
D gene: TRBD1

CDR3 protein: CASSFRREGLQFF
CDR3 DNA: TGTGCCAGCAGCTTCCGCAGGGAAGGGCTGCAGTTCTTC
J gene: TRBJ2-1
V gene: TRBV7-8
clone size: once
D gene: -

CDR3 protein: CASSAPRGRGYGYTF
CDR3 DNA: TGTGCCAGTAGTGCCCCCAGGGGGCGCGGCTATGGCTACACCTTC
J gene: TRBJ1-2
V gene: TRBV19
clone size: -
D gene: TRBD1

CDR3 protein: CASSIQYGTGANYGYTF
CDR3 DNA: TGTGCCAGCAGCATACAGTATGGGACAGGCGCCAACTATGGCTACACCTTC
J gene: TRBJ1-2
V gene: TRBV3-1/TRBV3-2
clone size: -
D gene: TRBD1

CDR3 protein: CASSPETGNQPQHF
CDR3 DNA: TGTGCCAGCTCACCAGAGACAGGGAATCAGCCCCAGCATTTT
J gene: TRBJ1-5
V gene: TRBV18
clone size: once
D gene: TRBD1

CDR3 protein: CASSKGTGESNQPQHF
CDR3 DNA: TGTGCCAGCAGCAAAGGGACAGGGGAGAGCAATCAGCCCCAGCATTTT
J gene: TRBJ1-5
V gene: TRBV21-1
clone size: few
D gene: -

CDR3 protein: CASSEPSADSSSGNTIYF
CDR3 DNA: TGTGCCAGCAGTGAACCATCGGCAGACTCCTCCTCTGGAAACACCATATATTTT
J gene: TRBJ1-3
V gene: TRBV2
clone size: -
D gene: -

CDR3 protein: CASSQRWGRANTEAFF
CDR3 DNA: TGCGCCAGCAGCCAACGGTGGGGCAGGGCGAACACTGAAGCTTTCTTT
J gene: TRBJ1-1
V gene: TRBV4-1
clone size: -
D gene: -

CDR3 protein: CASSQRDFAYEQYF
CDR3 DNA: TGCGCCAGCAGCCAAAGGGACTTTGCCTACGAGCAGTACTTC
J gene: TRBJ2-7
V gene: TRBV4-1
clone size: -
D gene: -

CDR3 protein: CASSQGDRAMNTEAFF
CDR3 DNA: TGTGCCAGCAGCCAGGGGGACAGGGCCATGAACACTGAAGCTTTCTTT
J gene: TRBJ1-1
V gene: TRBV4-2
clone size: -
D gene: TRBD1

CDR3 protein: CASSPTQPGFTEAFF
CDR3 DNA: TGTGCCAGCTCACCTACCCAACCAGGGTTCACTGAAGCTTTCTTT
J gene: TRBJ1-1
V gene: TRBV18
clone size: -
D gene: -

CDR3 protein: CASSLGQGWTNGYTF
CDR3 DNA: TGTGCCAGCAGCTTGGGACAGGGGTGGACGAATGGCTACACCTTC
J gene: TRBJ1-2
V gene: TRBV5-8
clone size: -
D gene: TRBD1

CDR3 protein: CATSIREPSTDTQYF
CDR3 DNA: TGTGCCACCAGTATCCGGGAACCTAGCACAGATACGCAGTATTTT
J gene: TRBJ2-3
V gene: TRBV15
clone size: once
D gene: -

CDR3 protein: CASSEWHGGDFYGYTF
CDR3 DNA: TGTGCCAGCAGCGAGTGGCACGGCGGGGACTTTTATGGCTACACCTTC
J gene: TRBJ1-2
V gene: TRBV11-2
clone size: -
D gene: -

CDR3 protein: CASSQSEIGNEQFF
CDR3 DNA: TGTGCCAGCAGCCAATCCGAGATTGGCAATGAGCAGTTCTTC
J gene: TRBJ2-1
V gene: TRBV3-1/TRBV3-2
clone size: -
D gene: -

CDR3 protein: CASSFGGNYGYTF
CDR3 DNA: TGCGCCAGCAGCTTTGGCGGGAACTATGGCTACACCTTC
J gene: TRBJ1-2
V gene: TRBV5-1
clone size: once
D gene: -

CDR3 protein: CASSEEGTGDPDTQYF
CDR3 DNA: TGTGCCAGCAGTGAAGAGGGGACAGGGGATCCAGATACGCAGTATTTT
J gene: TRBJ2-3
V gene: TRBV6-1
clone size: -
D gene: TRBD1

CDR3 protein: CASSLLTGPSTDTQYF
CDR3 DNA: TGTGCCAGCAGCCTCTTAACGGGTCCTAGCACAGATACGCAGTATTTT
J gene: TRBJ2-3
V gene: TRBV5-4
clone size: -
D gene: -

CDR3 protein: CASAPAGRYNEQFF
CDR3 DNA: TGTGCCAGCGCCCCAGCGGGACGATACAATGAGCAGTTCTTC
J gene: TRBJ2-1
V gene: TRBV6-6
clone size: -
D gene: TRBD2

CDR3 protein: CASTSWVGNAEAFF
CDR3 DNA: TGTGCCAGCACCTCCTGGGTGGGCAACGCTGAAGCTTTCTTT
J gene: TRBJ1-1
V gene: TRBV7-2
clone size: -
D gene: -